This T cell receptor (beta chain) was documented in a study of T cells after yellow fever vaccination. Study-wide points: The study noted that FACS-sorted repertoires could contain abundant clonotypes contaminating from the bulk population.

This CDR3 region has 15 residues. Germline CDR1 reads SGHTA; CDR2 reads FQGNSA. Trimming cost V 3 bases and J 3 bases; bases outside gene matches: 6. This clonotype was seen a few times. As yet, its antigen is unknown. TCRdb processed the 5' RACE reads anew with MiXCR; each CDR3 protein has one entry. The sample holds 300,000 or so distinct CDR3 sequences, approximately 12% seen once. The origin of this receptor is a man aged 30 to 39 who received the YFV17D yellow fever vaccine. The chain employs TRBV7-2 and TRBJ2-3; TRBD1 matches 7 bases. This material consisted of CD4+ T cells sorted from PBMCs, taken 45 days after the yellow fever booster vaccination. CDR3 protein: CASSFRQGRTDTQYF. The CDR3 DNA reads as TGTGCCAGCAGCTTCCGACAGGGTCGGACAGATACGCAGTATTTT. The variable domain in full, with the rest retrieved from reference TRBV7-2 and TRBJ2-3, is GAGVSQSPSNKVTEKGKDVELRCDPISGHTALYWYRQSLGQGLEFLIYFQGNSAPDKSGLPSDRFSAERTGGSVSTLTIQRTQQEDSAVYLCASSFRQGRTDTQYFGPGTRLTVL.